This T cell receptor (beta chain) was sequenced in a study of shared clonotypes between healthy human individuals. About the research overall: A couple of women and a few men aged 18 to 49 made up the donors. Notes on the study in general: Since donors were few, the genetic and exposure-history diversity represented was limited.

An even split of each subset's genomic DNA across several immunoSEQ plates was performed. The unsorted PBMC replicate PCRs were performed with approximately 330 ng DNA, 25,000 to 30,000 T cell genomes. Assay: immunoSEQ multiplex PCR; the TCRdb copy retains only in-frame clones and omits some. The repertoire includes about 480,000 clones, over 75% of them detected once, and approximately 12% sits in the top ten. After removal of 1 base from V and 8 bases from J, the junction contained 4 bases not matched to a gene. CDR1 SQVTM and CDR2 ANQGSEA come from the germline V gene. The CDR3 is made up of 13 amino acids. Note on this clone: What it recognizes is unknown. Other nucleotide sequences in the sample specify the same CDR3.

This clonotype was sampled from a woman in her 40s in good health. Some clones in this sample may be carry-over from other donors' samples. This chain links TRBV29-1 with TRBJ1-4; 7 bases match TRBD1. Specimen: PBMCs. The CDR3 here is CSVEGQGDEKLFF. CDR3 DNA: TGCAGCGTTGAAGGGCAGGGGGACGAAAAACTGTTTTTT. Combining the CDR3 with reference TRBV29-1 and TRBJ1-4 gives the whole variable domain SAVISQKPSRDICQRGTSLTIQCQVDSQVTMMFWYRQQPGQSLTLIATANQGSEATYESGFVIDKFPISRPNLTFSTLTVSNMSPEDSSIYLCSVEGQGDEKLFFGSGTQLSVL.